This T cell receptor (beta chain) comes out of a study of CD4 T cells in relation to SARS-CoV-2 and coronaviruses. Turning to the study itself: The HLA restriction of the shared crossreactive spike epitopes was mapped.

The repertoire was sequenced with immunoSEQ multiplex PCR; TCRdb's copy has only in-frame clones and lacks some. Among 25,000 to 30,000 clones listed, 60% to 80% were seen once. Overall study findings and caveats: No crossreactivity against non-spike viral proteins was tested here.

Germline V lookup: CDR1 LNHDA, CDR2 SQIVND (reference sequence). The V and J ends lost 3 bases and 2 bases respectively, with 11 bases between them. The CDR3 totals 16 residues. As for this clone: What it binds is unknown.

CD4+ T cells from unexposed donors were obtained before the COVID-19 pandemic (2011-2018). CD4+ T cells were isolated from the cells after roughly 11 days of culture. Sequencing input: CD4+ T cells from PBMCs, cultured in vitro. The chain joins TRBV19 to TRBJ2-6; tentative D call: TRBD1 (6 bases). This TCR was sampled from a human donor in good health. The CDR3 bases are TGTGCCAGTAGTATCCCTACAGGGACTGGGGCCAACGTCCTGACTTTC. It specifies CASSIPTGTGANVLTF. Full variable domain (missing parts from reference TRBV19 and TRBJ2-6): DGGITQSPKYLFRKEGQNVTLSCEQNLNHDAMYWYRQDPGQGLRLIYYSQIVNDFQKGDIAEGYSVSREKKESFPLTVTSAQKNPTAFYLCASSIPTGTGANVLTFGAGSRLTVL.